This T cell receptor beta chain was sequenced in a study of identical twins (dated by TCRdb to about 2016). Regarding the complete study: To test whether fetal clonotypes persist, the study used deep sequencing on TCR alpha and beta repertoires from monozygotic twins, unrelated adults of various ages, and cord blood. To rule out contamination, replicate twin experiments were performed at different times with different library preparation protocols.

Preparation of the library involved 5' RACE. The listed sequencing device is Illumina HiSeq 2000. Template switching introduced a universal primer binding site; the final cDNA contained a unique molecular identifier, enabling accurate counting of TCR cDNA molecules. Specific primers in the conserved constant-segment region were used to synthesize first-strand cDNA for TCR alpha and beta chains. To control for contamination, every cDNA library carried two barcodes: a SMART-Mk sample barcode plus Illumina barcodes. TruSeq adapter sequences and Illumina sample barcodes were added in two successive PCR steps. TCR alpha and beta cDNA libraries were sequenced on the Illumina HiSeq platform with custom primers. Under the source paper's analysis protocol: Unique molecular identifiers were extracted from raw reads with MiGEC, and CDR3 positions were determined with MiXCR. Recombination models were inferred per individual with the repgenHMM and IGoR tools using an EM algorithm. Shared clonotype analysis was performed with the tcR package in R, normalizing sharing by the product of cloneset sizes. To study raw recombination without the effects of thymic and clonal selection, out-of-frame nonproductive sequences were analyzed. Using fastp trimming at Q25 and MiXCR clonotype assembly, TCRdb reanalyzed the public sequencing data and kept in-frame beta chains. Duplicate CDR3 protein sequences are folded into a single record with the most common DNA and genes. The V and J calls were not made by the authors but by TCRdb's processing. In this sample the table shows a few hundred thousand distinct CDR3 sequences, around a tenth of which occur a single time. Jointly, the top ten make up 2.5% to 3% of the sample.

There are a few counts of this clonotype. Its antigen is not yet known. No base-level quality is on record; no much larger clone is a single base apart. Paper-wide results and their limitations: Because the same donors could not be followed over many years, conclusions were based on cross-sectional statistical analysis. Compared with coincidental sharing between unrelated individuals, an excess of low generation-probability sequences was observed among out-of-frame TCR alpha sequences shared between twins. The excess sharing between twins in beta out-of-frame sequences was weaker because fewer shared sequences reduced the signal-to-noise ratio. Invariant T cells such as MAIT and iNKT could partly confound zero-insertion analyses, though diverse VJ usage argued against this for most clonotypes. Recombination models systematically underestimated out-of-frame TCR alpha sharing in monozygotic twins but agreed with sharing between unrelated individuals. Fewer insertions were carried by abundant cord blood beta clonotypes; a weaker similar trend was observed in young adult naive repertoires, while no such trend was observed in memory repertoires.

All donors were healthy Caucasians. The twin cohort comprised three pairs of female monozygotic twins, all aged about 18 to 29 years. Peripheral blood mononuclear cells were used as the source from which RNA for TCR libraries was isolated. The V end loses 4 bases and the J end loses 4 bases, and a stretch of 11 bases separates them. Counted from cysteine to phenylalanine, this CDR3 has 13 amino acids. Only CDR3 DNA is held: 39 bases, read in frame from base 1. The germline V gene encodes CDR1 SQVTM and CDR2 ANQGSEA. These records were also assigned to another study, of yellow fever vaccine responses in identical twins. That second report states: The T cell response to vaccination in identical twins was reported by the authors to appear partly convergent and partly personalized. The study precisely tracked vaccine-responding T cell clones in identical twins.

Sequenced sample: PBMCs. The sequence links TRBV29-1 to TRBJ2-1; the best D guess is TRBD2, with 5 bases matching. The sequence was obtained from a woman in her late teens or twenties in good health. The CDR3 protein is CSVVSGNYNEQFF. The nucleotide sequence is TGCAGCGTTGTATCGGGGAATTACAATGAGCAGTTCTTC.